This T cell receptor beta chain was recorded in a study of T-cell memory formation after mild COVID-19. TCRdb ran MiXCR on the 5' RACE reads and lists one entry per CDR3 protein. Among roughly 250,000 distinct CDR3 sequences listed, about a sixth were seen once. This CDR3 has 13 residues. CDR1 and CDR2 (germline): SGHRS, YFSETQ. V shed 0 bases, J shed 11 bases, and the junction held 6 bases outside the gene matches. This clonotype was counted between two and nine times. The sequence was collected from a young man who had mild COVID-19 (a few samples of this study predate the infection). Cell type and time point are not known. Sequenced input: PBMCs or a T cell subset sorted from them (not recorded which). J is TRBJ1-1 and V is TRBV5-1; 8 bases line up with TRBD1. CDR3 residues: CASSLDGQGGAFF. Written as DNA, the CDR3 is TGCGCCAGCAGCTTGGACGGACAGGGAGGGGCTTTCTTT.